This T cell receptor (beta chain) is from a study of blood T cell repertoires in COVID-19. V shed 3 bases, J shed 7 bases, and the junction held 9 bases outside the gene matches. CDR3 length: 16 residues. Germline V gene sequence: CDR1 SNHLY, CDR2 FYNNEI. Libraries were prepared by immunoSEQ multiplex PCR; TCRdb keeps only in-frame clonotypes and omits some of them. The sample holds about 50,000 clones, roughly nine tenths seen once. The V gene is TRBV2, the J gene TRBJ2-2, with TRBD1 identical over 9 bases. The sequence came from a human donor in a cohort sampled during active COVID-19. The sequenced material came from peripheral blood. The DNA of the CDR3 is TGTGCCAGCAGTGAGATCCCGGGACAGGGCGGCGGGGAGCTGTTTTTT. This codes for CASSEIPGQGGGELFF. The whole variable domain, filled in from reference TRBV2 and TRBJ2-2, reads EPEVTQTPSHQVTQMGQEVILRCVPISNHLYFYWYRQILGQKVEFLVSFYNNEISEKSEIFDDQFSVERPDGSNFTLKIRSTKLEDSAMYFCASSEIPGQGGGELFFGEGSRLTVL.